This entry features one TCR beta chain sequence. Its antigen is unknown. This sample was included in a study of T cell responses to AZD1222 COVID-19 vaccine. CDR1 SGHRS and CDR2 YFSETQ come from the germline V gene. J was trimmed by 13 bases and V by 5 bases; bases with no gene match: 8. The CDR3 consists of 12 residues. The data were produced by immunoSEQ multiplex PCR, yet TCRdb's version contains in-frame clones alone and is incomplete. The sample holds about 150,000 clones, approximately 90% seen once. The study, taken as a whole, reports: Targeting of unmutated variant regions was reportedly seen in nearly half of spike-specific TCRs. Donor demographics were predominantly white British with a female majority; clonal diversity may be underestimated. Breadth and depth of Spike-specific TCRs rose after two AZD1222 doses. Vaccine-associated CD4 TCRs spanned spike, dominant at 160-218 and 743-854.

The source is an adult in good health. Sequenced here: peripheral blood, sampled on day 0 of MenACWY control vaccination. The gene calls are TRBV5-1 and TRBJ2-1, with 8 positions matching TRBD1. DNA of the CDR3: TGCGCCAGCAGGATTTCAGGGGGCGCTCAGTTCTTC. It codes for CASRISGGAQFF. Full variable domain (remainder filled in from reference TRBV5-1 and TRBJ2-1): KAGVTQTPRYLIKTRGQQVTLSCSPISGHRSVSWYQQTPGQGLQFLFEYFSETQRNKGNFPGRFSGRQFSNSRSEMNVSTLELGDSALYLCASRISGGAQFFGPGTRLTVL.